This T cell receptor (beta chain) was obtained from a study of blood T cell repertoires in COVID-19 (dated by TCRdb to 2020 to 2021). For the wider study: Samples covering the acute and convalescent phases of COVID-19 were provided by collaborators in the United States, Italy and Spain. The material from the prospective study consisted of cDNA or gDNA derived from T cells, B-cell-depleted T cells, or PBMCs. The repertoires were made available in a free public database intended to serve as a resource for research on the immune response to SARS-CoV-2. A de-identified subject ID, COVID-19 status, age in years and sex were almost always included in the sample metadata. Samples came from the ongoing ImmuneRACE study (first 160 participants) plus 1,254 subjects from 6 global collaborators. The dataset comprised deeply sampled blood TCRbeta repertoires from subjects exposed to, actively infected with, or recovered from COVID-19. HLA class I and class II types, where available, came from metadata supplied by the sample provider rather than from assay-based typing.

As regards this clone: Its antigen has not been determined. One base away there is no much larger clone; base qualities are not given.

The CDR3 runs 17 amino acids, cysteine and phenylalanine included. Only CDR3 DNA remains: 51 bases, in frame from the first base. Cut back by 2 bases and 0 bases, the V and J ends lie 15 bases apart. The germline V gene supplies CDR1 SGHDT and CDR2 YYEEEE. Another Seattle source contributed samples from volunteer blood donors who had recovered from COVID-19. Each collaborating institution followed its own protocols to collect whole blood in K2EDTA tubes. Collaborator samples were shipped for TCRbeta analysis as frozen whole blood, isolated PBMCs, or DNA extracted from either sample type. TCRbeta CDR3 regions were amplified from genomic DNA by means of the immunoSEQ Assay, a bias-controlled multiplex PCR. In the original analysis: Within the assay, amplification of reference gene primers was used to estimate how many nucleated cells each sample contained. To quantify the absolute abundance of each unique TCRbeta CDR3 rearrangement, sequence reads were collapsed and filtered. Productive Simpson clonality was computed per sample as the square root of Simpson's diversity index over productive rearrangements. Sourced from immuneACCESS, this table was stored by TCRdb with only in-frame sequences that have V and J called. A share of the clones is absent; for the studies checked, an unresolved V gene accounts for under half, and the remainder has no known explanation. The D gene and trimming were derived from the DNA, and the V and J assignments and clone size from that table. For this sample there are a few hundred thousand clones; roughly nine tenths appear just once. Jointly, the top ten make up roughly 2% of the sample.

Results the study describes overall, beyond this receptor: How much clinical and demographic metadata was included differed by source and by participant, and the metadata was provided uncurated.

The receptor's source is a woman in her fifties or sixties who had recovered from COVID-19. The sequenced material came from peripheral blood. The V gene is TRBV5-6 and the J gene is TRBJ1-5; the D region possibly corresponds to TRBD1 (6 bases align). The CDR3 protein: CASSFRTEQYSNQPQHF. DNA sequence: TGTGCCAGCAGCTTTCGGACAGAGCAATATAGCAATCAGCCCCAGCATTTT.